The 21 T cell receptor beta chains below come from one sample, sequenced in a study of cytomegalovirus exposure and HLA in healthy donors. Repertoires were generated with immunoSEQ multiplex PCR, while TCRdb's copy carries only in-frame clones and drops some. The table has 150,000 to 170,000 clones, 70% to 90% seen once. Sequenced: PBMCs. These receptor sequences come from a man younger than 35 in good health and CMV-seropositive.

The gene calls are TRBV4-3 and TRBJ2-7; TRBD2 might be the D (6 bases). The germline CDR1 and CDR2 sequences are LGHNA and YSLEER. V lost 1 base and J 5 bases, leaving 12 bases between the germline ends. This CDR3 is 14 amino acids long. The CDR3 DNA is TGCGCCAGCAGCCAAGGCCTCCGGGGGAACGAGCAGTACTTC. Residues: CASSQGLRGNEQYF.

The chain combines TRBV7-9 with TRBJ1-2; no reliable D call. This CDR3 comprises 17 residues. Trimming pared 1 base from V and 2 bases from J, leaving 17 bases between. Per the germline V gene, CDR1 is SEHNR and CDR2 is FQNEAQ (reference sequence). The CDR3 loop is CASSLVGGQILNYGYTF. The CDR3 DNA sequence: TGTGCCAGCAGCTTAGTGGGAGGGCAGATCTTAAACTATGGCTACACCTTC.

The chain links TRBV25-1 to TRBJ2-1; the match to TRBD2 covers 12 bases. V shed 3 bases and J 5 bases; nucleotides not matched to a gene: 2. The length of the CDR3 is 15 residues. CDR1 is MGHDK, CDR2 SYGVNS, per germline. DNA for the CDR3: TGTGCCAGCAGTGACCTAGCGGGGGGGCACAATGAGCAGTTCTTC. It encodes CASSDLAGGHNEQFF.

This rearrangement joins TRBV25-1 to TRBJ2-1; TRBD1 matches at 9 bases. CDR1 and CDR2 (germline): MGHDK, SYGVNS. V shed 3 bases, J shed 6 bases, and the junction held 9 bases outside the gene matches. The CDR3 runs to 16 residues. CDR3 in amino acids: CASSDTGTGMRNEQFF. The DNA of the CDR3 is TGTGCCAGCAGTGACACCGGGACAGGGATGCGCAATGAGCAGTTCTTC.

This sequence joins TRBV14 and TRBJ1-5, with D hard to call. CDR3 size: 17 residues. The V gene's germline CDR1 is SGHDN and CDR2 FVKESK. The V gene lost 4 bases and the J gene lost 1 base, with 17 bases spanning the gap. CDR3 region: CASSPRGRPSSNQPQHF. DNA of the CDR3: TGTGCCAGCAGCCCCCGAGGGAGGCCTTCGAGCAATCAGCCCCAGCATTTT.

This chain connects TRBV18 to TRBJ2-4, with TRBD1 as a possible D gene (6 bases). The germline V gene encodes CDR1 KGHSH and CDR2 LQKENI. CDR3 length: 14 residues. Trimming stripped 3 bases from V and 5 bases from J, with 11 bases between. CDR3 sequence reads: CASSPPGTQNIQYF. The CDR3 DNA reads as TGTGCCAGCTCACCCCCCGGGACACAAAACATTCAGTACTTC.

This clone was seen only once. The J gene is TRBJ2-7, the V gene TRBV27; D perhaps matches TRBD1 (6 bases). There are 17 residues in the CDR3. Trimming cost V 2 bases and J 2 bases, with 19 bases left between them. Germline V lookup: CDR1 MNHEY, CDR2 SMNVEV (reference sequence). CDR3 DNA sequence: TGTGCCAGCAGTTTAGGCGGACAGAACCTAGGCCCCTACGAGCAGTACTTC. The encoded protein is CASSLGGQNLGPYEQYF.

This CDR3 is CASSRGREDPEQYF. The CDR3 DNA reads as TGTGCCAGCAGCCGGGGGCGGGAGGACCCCGAGCAGTACTTC. The J gene is TRBJ2-7, the V gene TRBV7-2; 8 bases are shared with TRBD2. The trim removed 5 bases at V and 6 bases at J, leaving 9 bases unmatched. In germline, CDR1 is SGHTA, CDR2 FQGNSA. The CDR3 is 14 amino acids.

This clone was found once. The chain uses TRBV19 and TRBJ1-1; possibly TRBD1 for D (6 bases). The length of the CDR3 is 12 residues. The germline CDR1 and CDR2 sequences are LNHDA and SQIVND (reference sequence). V was trimmed by 5 bases and J by 9 bases, leaving 13 bases between them. CDR3 sequence: CASSATGFQAFF. For the CDR3, the DNA is TGTGCCAGTAGTGCGACAGGTTTTCAAGCTTTCTTT.

This clone was counted at least ten times. J is TRBJ2-2 and V is TRBV6-4; 13 bases align to TRBD2. J gave up 3 bases and V 6 bases, and 1 base lay outside the gene matches. The CDR3 has 15 residues. Per germline, CDR1 MRHNA and CDR2 SNTAGT. The CDR3 loop is CASSGLAGDTGELFF. CDR3 nucleotide sequence: TGTGCCAGCAGCGGACTAGCGGGGGACACCGGGGAGCTGTTTTTT.

This chain connects TRBV2 to TRBJ2-1, with TRBD2 matching over 8 bases. The CDR3 is 15 residues long. The V and J ends lost 7 bases and 4 bases, in that order; junction bases with no gene match: 9. Per germline, CDR1 SNHLY and CDR2 FYNNEI. The chain's CDR3 is CASMGTSGGYNEQFF. CDR3 DNA: TGTGCCAGCATGGGGACCAGCGGGGGTTACAATGAGCAGTTCTTC.

This chain joins TRBV7-8 and TRBJ1-2; the match to TRBD1 covers 9 bases. The trim removed 5 bases at V and 7 bases at J, leaving 5 bases unmatched. There are 13 residues in the CDR3. Germline V gene lookup returns CDR1 SGHVS and CDR2 FQNEAQ. As DNA, the CDR3 is TGTGCCAGCAGCCGGGACAGGGCCGGTGGCTACACCTTC. As protein: CASSRDRAGGYTF.

V gene TRBV7-2 combines with J gene TRBJ1-2; 9 bases are a match to TRBD1. Germline V gene lookup returns CDR1 SGHTA and CDR2 FQGNSA. The CDR3 has 14 residues. The V and J ends lost 1 base and 3 bases, in that order; junction bases with no gene match: 0. The CDR3 loop is CASSLGTGDYGYTF. In DNA, the CDR3 is TGTGCCAGCAGCTTAGGGACAGGGGACTATGGCTACACCTTC.

This clone came up once. The chain recombines TRBV5-6 with TRBJ2-7; a possible D gene is TRBD2 (5 bases). The germline gives CDR1 SGHDT, CDR2 YYEEEE. The CDR3 runs 13 residues. V lost 2 bases to trimming and J lost 3 bases, with 9 bases between them. CDR3 sequence (DNA): TGTGCCAGCAGCTTCTTAAGCGGCTACGAGCAGTACTTC. Residues: CASSFLSGYEQYF.

This chain uses TRBV6-4 with TRBJ2-4; a possible D gene is TRBD2 (5 bases). The CDR3 has 18 amino acids. The V end lost 4 bases, the J end lost 0 bases, and 19 bases lay between the germline ends. Germline V CDR1 and CDR2: MRHNA, SNTAGT. The CDR3 loop reads CASSGKRNGLIAKNIQYF. In nucleotides, the CDR3 is TGTGCCAGCAGTGGTAAGAGGAACGGACTCATAGCCAAAAACATTCAGTACTTC.

The chain has TRBV4-1 and TRBJ1-4, with TRBD1 as a possible D gene (5 bases). Germline values: CDR1 MGHRA, CDR2 YSYEKL. The V end lost 1 base, the J end lost 0 bases, and 12 bases lay between the germline ends. The CDR3 is 17 residues long. CDR3 nucleotide sequence: TGCGCCAGCAGCCAAGCGGGGGGGGGTACAACTAATGAAAAACTGTTTTTT. This sequence encodes CASSQAGGGTTNEKLFF.

The chain links TRBV18 to TRBJ2-1; tentatively, D is TRBD1 (6 bases). The ends were cut back, 3 bases at V and 8 bases at J, with 23 bases in the middle. CDR1 and CDR2 (germline): KGHSH, LQKENI. This CDR3 comprises 17 residues. CDR3 amino acids: CASSPGPRSNRAYEQFF. In DNA form, the CDR3 reads TGTGCCAGCTCACCTGGGCCCCGATCTAACAGGGCCTATGAGCAGTTCTTC. Full variable domain (remainder filled in from reference TRBV18 and TRBJ2-1): NAGVMQNPRHLVRRRGQEARLRCSPMKGHSHVYWYRQLPEEGLKFMVYLQKENIIDESGMPKERFSAEFPKEGPSILRIQQVVRGDSAAYFCASSPGPRSNRAYEQFFGPGTRLTVL.

The chain couples TRBV7-8 to TRBJ2-7, with 9 nucleotides matching TRBD1. Trimming removed 5 bases from V and 2 bases from J; junction bases left unmatched: 10. Looked up from germline, CDR1 is SGHVS and CDR2 is FQNEAQ. The CDR3 is made up of 16 amino acids. This chain's CDR3 is CASSISGTGTPYEQYF. The CDR3 bases are TGTGCCAGCAGCATCTCCGGGACAGGGACCCCCTACGAGCAGTACTTC.

The chain uses TRBV6-1 and TRBJ1-2; D might be TRBD1 (6 bases). Trimming cost V 4 bases and J 4 bases, with 13 bases left between them. Germline V lookup: CDR1 MNHNS, CDR2 SASEGT. The CDR3 spans 14 residues. The DNA for the CDR3 is TGTGCCAGCAGTGGGTTACAGGGACCCTATGGCTACACCTTC. Protein: CASSGLQGPYGYTF.

V gene TRBV6-1 combines with J gene TRBJ2-3; no firm D call. V lost 8 bases to trimming and J lost 2 bases, with 8 bases between them. CDR3 size: 12 residues. Germline CDR1 reads MNHNS; CDR2 reads SASEGT. CDR3 in DNA: TGTGCCAGCCACTTGTACACAGATACGCAGTATTTT. Amino acids: CASHLYTDTQYF.

The rearrangement uses TRBV11-3 and TRBJ2-1; TRBD1 agrees at 9 bases. Germline V gene data show CDR1 as SGHNT and CDR2 as YENEEA. The CDR3 totals 16 residues. After removal of 3 bases from V and 8 bases from J, the junction contained 11 bases not matched to a gene. The CDR3 DNA is TGTGCCAGCAGCTTGCCGGGGACAGGGAGTAGCCATGAGCAGTTCTTC. It yields the protein CASSLPGTGSSHEQFF.